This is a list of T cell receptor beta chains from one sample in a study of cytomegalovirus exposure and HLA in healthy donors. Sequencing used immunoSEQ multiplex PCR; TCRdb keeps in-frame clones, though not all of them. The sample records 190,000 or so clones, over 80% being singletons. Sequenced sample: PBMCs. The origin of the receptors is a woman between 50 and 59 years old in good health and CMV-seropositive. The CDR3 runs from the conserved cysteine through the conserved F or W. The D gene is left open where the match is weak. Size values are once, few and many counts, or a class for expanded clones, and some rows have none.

CDR3nt: TGTGCCAGCAGCCCTTCGGGCAGGGGGCGTCAAAAGTATGGCTACACCTTC; CDR3aa: CASSPSGRGRQKYGYTF; len: 17; abundance: -; v_gene: TRBV11-2; d_gene: TRBD1; j_gene: TRBJ1-2
CDR3nt: TGTGCCAGCAGCAGACGGACTAGCCCCAACCAAGAGACCCAGTACTTC; CDR3aa: CASSRRTSPNQETQYF; len: 16; abundance: -; v_gene: TRBV5-6; d_gene: TRBD2; j_gene: TRBJ2-5
CDR3nt: TGTGCCAGCAGCCCCCGGGGGGCTGGGAACACTGAAGCTTTCTTT; CDR3aa: CASSPRGAGNTEAFF; len: 15; abundance: -; v_gene: TRBV11-2; d_gene: -; j_gene: TRBJ1-1
CDR3nt: TGCGCCAGCAGAGGGGAGGGTAATGAGCAGTTCTTC; CDR3aa: CASRGEGNEQFF; len: 12; abundance: -; v_gene: TRBV5-1; d_gene: TRBD2; j_gene: TRBJ2-1
CDR3nt: TGTGCCAGCAGCTTAGGAGCCACAGATACGCAGTATTTT; CDR3aa: CASSLGATDTQYF; len: 13; abundance: -; v_gene: TRBV7-3; d_gene: -; j_gene: TRBJ2-3
CDR3nt: TGTGCCAGCAGCTTAACGTCAGGCCCGGCTAATTCACCCCTCCACTTT; CDR3aa: CASSLTSGPANSPLHF; len: 16; abundance: -; v_gene: TRBV7-3; d_gene: -; j_gene: TRBJ1-6
CDR3nt: TGTGCCAGCACCAGGGGCATCGGGGAGCTGTTTTTT; CDR3aa: CASTRGIGELFF; len: 12; abundance: -; v_gene: TRBV25-1; d_gene: -; j_gene: TRBJ2-2
CDR3nt: TGTGCCAGCAGTCGCGACAGGGCTAGCTATGGCTACACCTTC; CDR3aa: CASSRDRASYGYTF; len: 14; abundance: -; v_gene: TRBV6-5; d_gene: TRBD1; j_gene: TRBJ1-2
CDR3nt: TGTGCCAGCAGTGACTCCCTAGCGGGGGGGTTCGATACGCAGTATTTT; CDR3aa: CASSDSLAGGFDTQYF; len: 16; abundance: -; v_gene: TRBV6-4; d_gene: TRBD2; j_gene: TRBJ2-3
CDR3nt: TGTGCCAGCAGCGCGGGTGTCGGGAATGAGCCGTTCTTC; CDR3aa: CASSAGVGNEPFF; len: 13; abundance: -; v_gene: TRBV9; d_gene: -; j_gene: TRBJ2-1
CDR3nt: TGTGCCAGCTCATATGAGAGGGCAGCCCTGGGCACTGAAGCTTTCTTT; CDR3aa: CASSYERAALGTEAFF; len: 16; abundance: -; v_gene: TRBV18; d_gene: -; j_gene: TRBJ1-1
CDR3nt: TGCGCCAGCAGCTCTAGACTAGCGGGGGATAGCACAGATACGCAGTATTTT; CDR3aa: CASSSRLAGDSTDTQYF; len: 17; abundance: -; v_gene: TRBV5-1; d_gene: TRBD2; j_gene: TRBJ2-3
CDR3nt: TGTGCCAGCTCAGCCTTGAGGACAGGGTTTCAAGAGCAGTACTTC; CDR3aa: CASSALRTGFQEQYF; len: 15; abundance: -; v_gene: TRBV18; d_gene: TRBD1; j_gene: TRBJ2-7
CDR3nt: TGCGCCAGCAGCGCTAGCGCAACCTACGAGCAGTACTTC; CDR3aa: CASSASATYEQYF; len: 13; abundance: -; v_gene: TRBV5-1; d_gene: -; j_gene: TRBJ2-7
CDR3nt: TGTGCCAGCAGCGGGACAGGGGATCAGCCCCAGCATTTT; CDR3aa: CASSGTGDQPQHF; len: 13; abundance: -; v_gene: TRBV9; d_gene: TRBD1; j_gene: TRBJ1-5
CDR3nt: TGTGCCAGCAGCCCATACAAGTTGGCTAATGAAAAACTGTTTTTT; CDR3aa: CASSPYKLANEKLFF; len: 15; abundance: -; v_gene: TRBV14; d_gene: -; j_gene: TRBJ1-4
CDR3nt: TGCGCCAGCAGCCTTAACGTACAGGGGACGAACACTGAAGCTTTCTTT; CDR3aa: CASSLNVQGTNTEAFF; len: 16; abundance: -; v_gene: TRBV5-1; d_gene: TRBD1; j_gene: TRBJ1-1
CDR3nt: TGTGCCAGCAGCCCTGCGGGGCACGAAAAACTGTTTTTT; CDR3aa: CASSPAGHEKLFF; len: 13; abundance: -; v_gene: TRBV9; d_gene: -; j_gene: TRBJ1-4
CDR3nt: TGCAGTGCCGGCACAGATACGCAGTATTTT; CDR3aa: CSAGTDTQYF; len: 10; abundance: once; v_gene: TRBV20-1; d_gene: -; j_gene: TRBJ2-3
CDR3nt: TGTGCCAGCAGTTACTTTCGGACAGTGAACACCGAAGCTTTCTTT; CDR3aa: CASSYFRTVNTEAFF; len: 15; abundance: -; v_gene: TRBV6-6; d_gene: -; j_gene: TRBJ1-1
CDR3nt: TGCGCCAGCAGTGACCCCCGGGACAGGGAAAGCAATCAGCCCCAGCATTTT; CDR3aa: CASSDPRDRESNQPQHF; len: 17; abundance: -; v_gene: TRBV10-1; d_gene: TRBD1; j_gene: TRBJ1-5
CDR3nt: TGTGCCAGCAGGTTGACAGGGGGCACAGATACGCAGTATTTT; CDR3aa: CASRLTGGTDTQYF; len: 14; abundance: few; v_gene: TRBV2; d_gene: TRBD1; j_gene: TRBJ2-3
CDR3nt: TGCGCCAGCAGCCCGAGTGTGAGCGGGGGATACAATGAGCAGTTCTTC; CDR3aa: CASSPSVSGGYNEQFF; len: 16; abundance: -; v_gene: TRBV4-1; d_gene: TRBD2; j_gene: TRBJ2-1
CDR3nt: TGCGCCAGCAGCATGACAGGGGATGTGGGCTACACCTTC; CDR3aa: CASSMTGDVGYTF; len: 13; abundance: -; v_gene: TRBV5-1; d_gene: TRBD1; j_gene: TRBJ1-2
CDR3nt: TGCGCCAGCAGCCTGAGTCCCACGGGGGGGTATGGCTACACCTTC; CDR3aa: CASSLSPTGGYGYTF; len: 15; abundance: -; v_gene: TRBV5-1; d_gene: -; j_gene: TRBJ1-2
CDR3nt: TGCGCCACCACGGGGGGGTATCCCACCGGGGAGCTGTTTTTT; CDR3aa: CATTGGYPTGELFF; len: 14; abundance: once; v_gene: TRBV5-1; d_gene: TRBD2; j_gene: TRBJ2-2
CDR3nt: TGTGCCAGCAGGCCGGGACAGGGGGCGCGAGCGGCCCTCTACGAGCAGTACTTC; CDR3aa: CASRPGQGARAALYEQYF; len: 18; abundance: -; v_gene: TRBV7-9; d_gene: TRBD1; j_gene: TRBJ2-7
CDR3nt: TGCGCCAGCAGCTCCTTCGGGGGACTAGCGGGGGGAGATGACGGGGAGCTGTTTTTT; CDR3aa: CASSSFGGLAGGDDGELFF; len: 19; abundance: -; v_gene: TRBV5-1; d_gene: TRBD2; j_gene: TRBJ2-2
CDR3nt: TGTGCCAGCAGCTTGGAAGAAGGGGAGGTCTACGAGCAGTACTTC; CDR3aa: CASSLEEGEVYEQYF; len: 15; abundance: once; v_gene: TRBV5-4; d_gene: -; j_gene: TRBJ2-7
CDR3nt: TGTGCCAGCAGCTTAGCAGGGGGCTCAGGGTTTAATGAGCAGTTCTTC; CDR3aa: CASSLAGGSGFNEQFF; len: 16; abundance: -; v_gene: TRBV7-9; d_gene: TRBD1; j_gene: TRBJ2-1
CDR3nt: TGTGCCAGCAGTCCCAGCGGGGGGGCCTACAATGAGCAGTTCTTC; CDR3aa: CASSPSGGAYNEQFF; len: 15; abundance: -; v_gene: TRBV6-5; d_gene: TRBD2; j_gene: TRBJ2-1
CDR3nt: TGTGCCAGCAGCCCGGACAGGGGTCGGCAGCCCCAGCATTTT; CDR3aa: CASSPDRGRQPQHF; len: 14; abundance: few; v_gene: TRBV7-9; d_gene: TRBD1; j_gene: TRBJ1-5
CDR3nt: TGTGCCAGCAGCGCGCAATCTCTTAGCGGGAGATACGAGCAGTACTTC; CDR3aa: CASSAQSLSGRYEQYF; len: 16; abundance: -; v_gene: TRBV9; d_gene: TRBD2; j_gene: TRBJ2-7
CDR3nt: TGTGCCAGTAGTATGACAGGGGCCGGGGAGCTGTTTTTT; CDR3aa: CASSMTGAGELFF; len: 13; abundance: -; v_gene: TRBV19; d_gene: TRBD1; j_gene: TRBJ2-2
CDR3nt: TGTGCCAGCACCTCCCCGCCGGCAGGGAACTACGAGCAGTACTTC; CDR3aa: CASTSPPAGNYEQYF; len: 15; abundance: -; v_gene: TRBV6-1; d_gene: -; j_gene: TRBJ2-7
CDR3nt: TGTGCCAGCAGTTTATCTCACAACTCCTATAATTCACCCCTCCACTTT; CDR3aa: CASSLSHNSYNSPLHF; len: 16; abundance: -; v_gene: TRBV28; d_gene: -; j_gene: TRBJ1-6
CDR3nt: TGTGCCAGCACTGACCGTTCGAACACTGAAGCTTTCTTT; CDR3aa: CASTDRSNTEAFF; len: 13; abundance: -; v_gene: TRBV6-1; d_gene: -; j_gene: TRBJ1-1
CDR3nt: TGTGCCAGCAGTCCCCCCGGACACGCGAGGCCAGCTTTCTTT; CDR3aa: CASSPPGHARPAFF; len: 14; abundance: few; v_gene: TRBV6-5; d_gene: -; j_gene: TRBJ1-1
CDR3nt: TGCGCCAGCAGCCAAGGGCCACAGGGGAAAAGGAATTCACCCCTCCACTTT; CDR3aa: CASSQGPQGKRNSPLHF; len: 17; abundance: -; v_gene: TRBV4-1; d_gene: TRBD1; j_gene: TRBJ1-6
CDR3nt: TGTGCCAGTAGTAGCCCGGGACAAAAAACCATGAACACTGAAGCTTTCTTT; CDR3aa: CASSSPGQKTMNTEAFF; len: 17; abundance: -; v_gene: TRBV19; d_gene: -; j_gene: TRBJ1-1
CDR3nt: TGTGCCAGCAGCGGAGGGTACACAGATACGCAGTATTTT; CDR3aa: CASSGGYTDTQYF; len: 13; abundance: -; v_gene: TRBV5-4; d_gene: -; j_gene: TRBJ2-3
CDR3nt: TGCAGCGCTGAGGGACAGGGGGTAAATCATAGCGGGGAGCTGTTTTTT; CDR3aa: CSAEGQGVNHSGELFF; len: 16; abundance: -; v_gene: TRBV29-1; d_gene: TRBD1; j_gene: TRBJ2-2
CDR3nt: TGTGCCAGCAGTGGACAGGTTCTGACCCCTGATAGCAATCAGCCCCAGCATTTT; CDR3aa: CASSGQVLTPDSNQPQHF; len: 18; abundance: -; v_gene: TRBV2; d_gene: -; j_gene: TRBJ1-5
CDR3nt: TGCGCCAGCAGCTTTGGCCTAGCCGCCGGGGAGCTGTTTTTT; CDR3aa: CASSFGLAAGELFF; len: 14; abundance: -; v_gene: TRBV5-1; d_gene: -; j_gene: TRBJ2-2
CDR3nt: TGTGCCAGCAGCGCAGACAGGGTGGGGGGTGAGCAGTTCTTC; CDR3aa: CASSADRVGGEQFF; len: 14; abundance: -; v_gene: TRBV11-2; d_gene: -; j_gene: TRBJ2-1
CDR3nt: TGCGCCAGCAGCCTTCAACCTCCGGGTCCCCGAGGCACTGAAGCTTTCTTT; CDR3aa: CASSLQPPGPRGTEAFF; len: 17; abundance: -; v_gene: TRBV5-1; d_gene: -; j_gene: TRBJ1-1
CDR3nt: TGTGCCAGCAGTCCGCGTATGTCTAGCGGGGGGGGAGACCAAGAGACCCAGTACTTC; CDR3aa: CASSPRMSSGGGDQETQYF; len: 19; abundance: -; v_gene: TRBV28; d_gene: TRBD2; j_gene: TRBJ2-5
CDR3nt: TGTGCCAGCAGCCCCCAGGCAGGGGATCAAGATACGCAGTATTTT; CDR3aa: CASSPQAGDQDTQYF; len: 15; abundance: -; v_gene: TRBV7-2; d_gene: -; j_gene: TRBJ2-3
CDR3nt: TGCGCCAGCAGCCGACTGAGCCAAGAGACCCAATACTTC; CDR3aa: CASSRLSQETQYF; len: 13; abundance: -; v_gene: TRBV10-2; d_gene: -; j_gene: TRBJ2-5
CDR3nt: TGCGCCAGCAGCTTACGGGAATCCCGCTACAATGAGCAGTTCTTC; CDR3aa: CASSLRESRYNEQFF; len: 15; abundance: -; v_gene: TRBV5-1; d_gene: -; j_gene: TRBJ2-1